This T cell receptor beta chain was found in a study of blood T cell repertoires in COVID-19. About the research overall: Material from acute and convalescent COVID-19 was sourced from the United States, Italy and Spain. T cells, B-cell-depleted T cells, or PBMCs supplied cDNA or gDNA.

Here immunoSEQ multiplex PCR was the method, and the copy in TCRdb shows in-frame clones only, minus some. The table has around 150,000 clones, around 90% seen once; the top ten hold about 4.2%. This receptor was taken from a woman aged 55-69 years with active or convalescent COVID-19. Sequencing used peripheral blood.

The DNA for the CDR3 is TGTGCCAGCAGTGACACAGCCGCGCCCCAATATTTT. This gives the protein CASSDTAAPQYF. The V gene is TRBV2, the J gene TRBJ1-3; D unclear. CDR1 SNHLY and CDR2 FYNNEI come from the germline V gene. This CDR3 spans 12 amino acids. The ends were cut back, 3 bases at V and 15 bases at J, with 15 bases in the middle.